This TCR beta chain was obtained from a study of blood T cell repertoires in COVID-19. Study details: Samples came from the United States, Italy and Spain, spanning acute and convalescent COVID-19. In each case, the material was cDNA or gDNA derived from T cells, B-cell-depleted T cells, or PBMCs.

Germline lookup yields CDR1 GTSNPN and CDR2 SVGIG (reference sequence). The ends were cut back, 7 bases at V and 2 bases at J, with 19 bases in the middle. The CDR3 is made up of 15 amino acids. How the authors handled the data: Reference gene primer amplification in the assay estimated nucleated cell counts. Clones were read by immunoSEQ multiplex PCR, and TCRdb kept only the in-frame ones, dropping some. That table supplies the V and J calls and clone size; D and trimming were determined from the DNA. Of about 60,000 clones listed, roughly 82% are singletons. This chain uses TRBV30 with TRBJ2-3; D perhaps matches TRBD2 (5 bases). This receptor was identified in a man in his sixties with acute or convalescent COVID-19. Sequenced material: peripheral blood. CDR3 coding DNA: TGTGCCTCTTACGGCCGGGGAACCCTCACAGATACGCAGTATTTT. This codes for CASYGRGTLTDTQYF.